This passage covers 9 T cell receptor beta chains from one sample sequenced in a study of shared clonotypes between healthy human individuals. Sequenced by immunoSEQ multiplex PCR; TCRdb stores in-frame clones only, minus some. The table has approximately 720,000 clones, about 78% seen once. Sequenced input: memory CD4+ T cells sorted from blood. Subset defined: CD45RA-negative fraction. All receptors derive from a woman aged 25 to 45 in good health.

This clone came up a few times. Other nucleotide sequences from this sample produce the same CDR3. The V call is TRBV18, the J call TRBJ1-1; D remains unclear. The CDR3 sequence is 12 residues long. Germline V gene sequence: CDR1 KGHSH, CDR2 LQKENI. Trimming left V 5 bases short and J 3 bases short, with 7 bases between. The chain's CDR3 is CASSSLYTEAFF. CDR3 DNA: TGTGCCAGCTCATCCCTATACACTGAAGCTTTCTTT.

This clone was observed at least ten times. The chain couples TRBV11-2 to TRBJ1-1; 8 bases are shared with TRBD1. Trimming at V came to 0 bases and at J to 7 bases, leaving 7 bases not matched to a gene. Germline-derived CDR1 and CDR2 are SGHAT and FQNNGV. The CDR3 totals 15 residues. The chain's CDR3 is CASSLDGTGRYEAFF. CDR3 nucleotides: TGTGCCAGCAGCTTAGATGGGACAGGACGTTATGAAGCTTTCTTT.

The chain joins TRBV28 to TRBJ2-4; the D gene is possibly TRBD2 (6 bases). The CDR3 length is 15 residues. Trimming took 5 bases from V and 6 from J, leaving 17 bases between them. Germline CDR1 MDHEN, CDR2 SYDVKM. The CDR3 bases are TGTGCCAGCAGTCTGGGTGGAGGGGCGCGAAACATTCAGTACTTC. Its translation: CASSLGGGARNIQYF.

The chain joins TRBV6-1 to TRBJ2-1; TRBD2 agrees at 11 bases. This CDR3 region has 15 residues. Germline assignment: CDR1 MNHNS and CDR2 SASEGT. The ends lost 2 bases at V and 8 bases at J; junction bases unmatched: 5. CDR3 region: CASSEIAGGPHEQFF. Written as DNA, the CDR3 is TGTGCCAGCAGTGAAATAGCGGGAGGGCCCCATGAGCAGTTCTTC.

The chain recombines TRBV19 with TRBJ2-2; no clear D gene. V lost 6 bases and J 0 bases, leaving 14 bases between the germline ends. The CDR3 loop spans 16 amino acids. Germline loops: CDR1 LNHDA, CDR2 SQIVND (reference sequence). The CDR3 nucleotides read TGTGCCAGTAGGACTTCGGACCGCCCGAACACCGGGGAGCTGTTTTTT. Its translation is CASRTSDRPNTGELFF.

This clone showed up many times. The rearrangement links TRBV27 to TRBJ1-2, with no clear D. CDR1 MNHEY and CDR2 SMNVEV come from the germline V gene (reference sequence). V was trimmed by 7 bases and J by 2 bases, leaving 17 bases between them. The CDR3 runs 15 residues. The CDR3 coding sequence is TGTGCCAGCAAAAAAACGCGTGATATGAACTATGGCTACACCTTC. As protein: CASKKTRDMNYGYTF.

The chain has TRBV14 and TRBJ2-1, with D unresolved. The length of the CDR3 is 18 residues. Germline V gene lookup returns CDR1 SGHDN and CDR2 FVKESK. Between the trimmed V and J ends, which lost 1 base and 2 bases, there was a span of 18 bases. CDR3 residues: CASSQGFRSFTPYNEQFF. The CDR3 DNA is TGTGCCAGCAGCCAAGGGTTTAGAAGCTTTACCCCCTACAATGAGCAGTTCTTC.

The rearrangement joins TRBV12-5 to TRBJ1-1; 10 bases map to TRBD1. V was clipped by 11 bases and J by 5 bases; unmatched bases: 8. The CDR3 extends over 13 amino acids. CDR1 LGHNT and CDR2 FRNRAP come from the germline V gene. CDR3 sequence: CAVTRTGGTEAFF. The CDR3, as DNA: TGTGCTGTTACCCGGACAGGGGGGACTGAAGCTTTCTTT. Full variable domain (missing parts from reference TRBV12-5 and TRBJ1-1): DARVTQTPRHKVTEMGQEVTMRCQPILGHNTVFWYRQTMMQGLELLAYFRNRAPLDDSGMPKDRFSAEMPDATLATLKIQPSEPRDSAVYFCAVTRTGGTEAFFGQGTRLTVV.

The CDR3 spells CASSYGGAGGNQPQHF. CDR3 nucleotides: TGTGCCAGCAGTTACGGTGGGGCAGGGGGCAATCAGCCCCAGCATTTT. This sequence joins TRBV6-5 and TRBJ1-5; a possible D gene is TRBD1 (6 bases). Germline V gene lookup returns CDR1 MNHEY and CDR2 SVGAGI. Trimming pared 2 bases from V and 2 bases from J, leaving 13 bases between. The CDR3 totals 16 residues.